The rows below give T cell receptor beta chains drawn from one sample of a study of blood T cell repertoires in COVID-19. The table came from immunoSEQ multiplex PCR; TCRdb's copy has only in-frame clones and leaves some out. This table has about 230,000 clones, roughly 85% appearing once. Sequenced input: peripheral blood. The receptors shown here come from a man in his forties with acute or convalescent COVID-19. Both conserved end residues are part of each CDR3. The D gene is left open where the match is weak. Part of the rows lack a size; the others show once, few, many or a class for expanded clones.

CDR3nt	CDR3aa	v_gene	d_gene	abundance	j_gene
TGTGCCAGCAGCGCCCAATTGGGGGGTGGCTACACCTTC	CASSAQLGGGYTF	TRBV7-2	.	.	TRBJ1-2
TGTGCCAGTAGTCATAACAAGAACACTGAAGCTTTCTTT	CASSHNKNTEAFF	TRBV19	.	.	TRBJ1-1
TGTGCCAGCAGTTTACCACAGGGGGTGGGCTACACCTTC	CASSLPQGVGYTF	TRBV28	TRBD1	.	TRBJ1-2
TGTGCCAGCAGTGCCGGAGGCACAGATACGCAGTATTTT	CASSAGGTDTQYF	TRBV6-4	.	.	TRBJ2-3
TGTGCCAGCAGCTCCCGGACAACGTACCAAGAGACCCAGTACTTC	CASSSRTTYQETQYF	TRBV3-1/TRBV3-2	.	once	TRBJ2-5
TGCAGTGCTAGTGCAGGGTCGCGGATTAATGAAAAACTGTTTTTT	CSASAGSRINEKLFF	TRBV20-1	.	.	TRBJ1-4
TGTGCCAGTTCCTGGGGCAGGGAGGGACAGCCCCAGCATTTT	CASSWGREGQPQHF	TRBV2	.	.	TRBJ1-5
TGTGCCAGCAGTTACGCACAGGGTTATGGCTACACCTTC	CASSYAQGYGYTF	TRBV6-5	.	.	TRBJ1-2
TGTGCCAGCAGCTTAGTAGGGGCAACAGGGAGGGCCAACTATGGCTACACCTTC	CASSLVGATGRANYGYTF	TRBV11-2	.	.	TRBJ1-2
TGTGCCGCCGGCCCGATCCGGGACAGGGTTCACACCGGGGAGCTGTTTTTT	CAAGPIRDRVHTGELFF	TRBV6-7	TRBD1	.	TRBJ2-2
TGTGCCAGCAGTCCCAGGACGGGGACTGAAGCTTTCTTT	CASSPRTGTEAFF	TRBV12-3/TRBV12-4	.	.	TRBJ1-1
TGTGCCAGCAGTTTCCGAGACAGGGGGGACACTGAAGCTTTCTTT	CASSFRDRGDTEAFF	TRBV27	TRBD1	.	TRBJ1-1
TGTGCCTGGAGCCAGAACCGGATCGGGTCAAGCACAGATACGCAGTATTTT	CAWSQNRIGSSTDTQYF	TRBV30	.	.	TRBJ2-3
TGTGCCAGCAGCTTAACAGAGAACACTGAAGCTTTCTTT	CASSLTENTEAFF	TRBV7-6	.	once	TRBJ1-1
TGTGCCACCAGCAGGGCCGTTTCGGGTTGGGAGGGGCGCTATGGCTACACCTTC	CATSRAVSGWEGRYGYTF	TRBV15	.	.	TRBJ1-2
TGTGCCAGCAGGGCCAACAGCAATGAGCAGTTCTTC	CASRANSNEQFF	TRBV2	.	few	TRBJ2-1
TGTGCTAGCAGCTCCCGGGACAGGGGCGCGAACACCGGGGAGCTGTTTTTT	CASSSRDRGANTGELFF	TRBV7-7	TRBD1	.	TRBJ2-2
TGTGCCATCAGTGCGGGGGTAGCGGGGGGCCAAGAGACCCAGTACTTC	CAISAGVAGGQETQYF	TRBV10-3	TRBD2	.	TRBJ2-5
TGTGCCAGCAGCGTAGGTGAGACTAACTATGGCTACACCTTC	CASSVGETNYGYTF	TRBV9	.	.	TRBJ1-2
TGTGCCAGCAGCCCGAATGGACAGGGTGATTCACCCCTCCACTTT	CASSPNGQGDSPLHF	TRBV5-5	TRBD1	.	TRBJ1-6
TGTGCCAGCAGTACCCCGGGCAGGGGGCCAACTGAAGCTTTCTTT	CASSTPGRGPTEAFF	TRBV6-2/TRBV6-3	TRBD1	.	TRBJ1-1
TGCGCCAGCAGCTCTCAGGGGGGGAACACTGAAGCTTTCTTT	CASSSQGGNTEAFF	TRBV5-1	TRBD1	few	TRBJ1-1
TGTGCCAGCAGTTCCCGTAGCGGGAGTATAAACATTCAGTACTTC	CASSSRSGSINIQYF	TRBV28	TRBD2	.	TRBJ2-4
TGTGCCAGCAGCCTCGGACTAGCGGGGGCAGATACGCAGTATTTT	CASSLGLAGADTQYF	TRBV7-8	TRBD2	few	TRBJ2-3
TGTGCCAGCAGCTCCGGGGGGGTCCCCTACGAGCAGTACTTC	CASSSGGVPYEQYF	TRBV5-5	TRBD2	once	TRBJ2-7
TGTGCCAGCAGTGAACAGACAGGGGGATACTACGAGCAGTACTTC	CASSEQTGGYYEQYF	TRBV6-1	TRBD1	.	TRBJ2-7
TGTGCCAGTAGTATCTACAGGGGGCTGAACACTGAAGCTTTCTTT	CASSIYRGLNTEAFF	TRBV19	TRBD1	once	TRBJ1-1
TGTGCCAGCTCACCCTACTCTCCTGGTCCTGCTAACTATGGCTACACCTTC	CASSPYSPGPANYGYTF	TRBV18	.	.	TRBJ1-2
TGTGCCAGCAGTTACTCTTTGGGGAGTACTGAAGCTTTCTTT	CASSYSLGSTEAFF	TRBV6-5	.	once	TRBJ1-1
TGTGCCAGCAGCTCGGTCCCGAACACTGAAGCTTTCTTT	CASSSVPNTEAFF	TRBV12-3/TRBV12-4	.	once	TRBJ1-1
TGTGCCAGCAGGCGACAGGGCGCGAACACCGGGGAGCTGTTTTTT	CASRRQGANTGELFF	TRBV7-3	TRBD1	.	TRBJ2-2
TGTGCCAGCAGTTACTCGGGACTAAGACAGGGGGGAGCCAAAAACATTCAGTACTTC	CASSYSGLRQGGAKNIQYF	TRBV6-2/TRBV6-3	TRBD1	.	TRBJ2-4
TGCAGCGTTGATGGGCAGCTATACACAGATACGCAGTATTTT	CSVDGQLYTDTQYF	TRBV29-1	.	.	TRBJ2-3
TGTGCCAGCAGTTACGCGACAAGAGCTTTCTTT	CASSYATRAFF	TRBV6-5	.	.	TRBJ1-1
TGTGCCAGCAATCTACAGGGTGGCCGTAATGAAAAACTGTTTTTT	CASNLQGGRNEKLFF	TRBV2	.	.	TRBJ1-4
TGTGCCAGCAGACCCGGGACAGCCTGGGGGAACGAGCAGTACTTC	CASRPGTAWGNEQYF	TRBV6-5	TRBD1	.	TRBJ2-7
TGTGCCAGCAGCCAAGATGAAAGGGGACTGCCCTATGGCTACACCTTC	CASSQDERGLPYGYTF	TRBV3-1/TRBV3-2	.	.	TRBJ1-2
TGTGCCAGCAGCTCTTCAGATCAAGAGACCCAGTACTTC	CASSSSDQETQYF	TRBV5-4	.	once	TRBJ2-5
TGTGCCAGCAGCTTATCCAGGAACACTGAAGCTTTCTTT	CASSLSRNTEAFF	TRBV7-3	.	.	TRBJ1-1
TGTGCCAGCAGTCCTACTACTAGCGGTGGAACAGATACGCAGTATTTT	CASSPTTSGGTDTQYF	TRBV2	TRBD2	.	TRBJ2-3
TGTGCCAGCAGCCAGCCGGGACACCTCTACGAGCAGTACTTC	CASSQPGHLYEQYF	TRBV3-1/TRBV3-2	.	.	TRBJ2-7
TGTGCCATCAGCGAAAAGGGGGCGGCTGGCTACACCTTC	CAISEKGAAGYTF	TRBV10-3	TRBD1	.	TRBJ1-2
TGTGCCAGCAGTTACTCGACGGACAGGGCGTATGGCTACACCTTC	CASSYSTDRAYGYTF	TRBV6-5	TRBD1	.	TRBJ1-2
TGTGCCAGCGGGTTCTCAGGGGAGGAAAAACTGTTTTTT	CASGFSGEEKLFF	TRBV7-9	.	.	TRBJ1-4
TGTGCCAGCAGCACAGGGGGAACTAACTATGGCTACACCTTC	CASSTGGTNYGYTF	TRBV11-1	TRBD1	once	TRBJ1-2
TGTGCCAGCAGCTTAGAAGTCGGGGAGGGCTACACCTTC	CASSLEVGEGYTF	TRBV7-2	.	.	TRBJ1-2
TGTGCCAGCAGCTTATACGCGACTAGTGTTTTCGGGGAGCTGTTTTTT	CASSLYATSVFGELFF	TRBV7-2	.	.	TRBJ2-2
TGTGCCAGCAGGAAGACACCTAGCACAGATACGCAGTATTTT	CASRKTPSTDTQYF	TRBV2	.	.	TRBJ2-3
TGCGCCAGCAGCTTGCGGGGATCCTATGGCTACACCTTC	CASSLRGSYGYTF	TRBV5-1	.	.	TRBJ1-2
TGTGCCTGGAGTGTAGGGGGACAGGTCGGAGGAAACACCATATATTTT	CAWSVGGQVGGNTIYF	TRBV30	TRBD1	.	TRBJ1-3